This TCR beta chain was recovered during a study of T cells in localized non-small cell lung cancer. Points from the study as a whole: Of the tissues analyzed, uninvolved adjacent lung showed maximal T cell clonality, greater than tumor. As only one tumor region underwent sequencing, heterogeneity remains possible. Appearances in adjacent lung were noted for a median roughly 50 of the top 100 tumor clones.

To note about this clone: Its cognate antigen is unknown. The identical CDR3 is also encoded by other nucleotide sequences in the sample.

Assay: immunoSEQ multiplex PCR; the TCRdb copy retains only in-frame clones and omits some. The sample gives approximately 25,000 clones, less than 95% of which show up once; about 1.1% is in the top ten. V was clipped by 0 bases and J by 0 bases; unmatched bases: 3. The CDR3 sequence is 17 residues long. Germline V gives CDR1 SGDLS, CDR2 YYNGEE. The sample consisted of peripheral blood, taken before any cancer treatment. The receptor comes from a woman aged 40-75 years with stage I lung adenocarcinoma. The chain employs TRBV9 and TRBJ1-3, with TRBD1 identical over 10 bases. Here the CDR3 reads CASSVGTGGNSGNTIYF. CDR3 coding DNA: TGTGCCAGCAGCGTAGGGACAGGGGGTAACTCTGGAAACACCATATATTTT.